The 31 T cell receptor beta chains listed next were all sequenced from one sample in a study of blood T cell repertoires in COVID-19. The table came from immunoSEQ multiplex PCR; TCRdb's copy has only in-frame clones and leaves some out. The table records roughly 140,000 clones, 75% to 85% of them present only once. Material: peripheral blood. These receptors came from a man in his 60s with acute or convalescent COVID-19.

The chain employs TRBV7-9 and TRBJ2-1, with TRBD2 matching over 14 bases. Germline V gives CDR1 SEHNR, CDR2 FQNEAQ (reference sequence). This CDR3 region has 18 residues. V was pared by 3 bases and J by 5 bases, with 9 bases of the junction left unmatched. CDR3 in amino acids: CASSFPGTSGSTDNEQFF. The DNA of the CDR3 is TGTGCCAGCAGCTTTCCCGGGACTAGCGGGAGCACCGACAATGAGCAGTTCTTC.

The chain recombines TRBV9 with TRBJ2-2; D is perhaps TRBD2 (5 bases). Germline lookup yields CDR1 SGDLS and CDR2 YYNGEE. The CDR3 runs 16 residues. Trimming took off 0 bases at V and 0 bases at J, with 9 bases between the two ends. The CDR3 sequence: CASSVGLRANTGELFF. CDR3 in DNA: TGTGCCAGCAGCGTAGGTTTGCGGGCGAACACCGGGGAGCTGTTTTTT.

Only a few counts were recorded for this clone. This chain links TRBV2 with TRBJ2-7, with D perhaps TRBD1 (6 bases). V lost 4 bases and J lost 2, with 9 bases in between. From germline, CDR1 is SNHLY and CDR2 FYNNEI. The CDR3 is 13 amino acids. The CDR3 spells CASSGTVTYEQYF. CDR3 DNA sequence: TGTGCCAGCAGTGGGACAGTGACCTACGAGCAGTACTTC.

V gene TRBV5-4 combines with J gene TRBJ2-7; TRBD1 matches at 7 bases. Trimming removed 3 bases from V and 6 bases from J; junction bases left unmatched: 9. This CDR3 spans 14 amino acids. Germline V gives CDR1 SGHNT, CDR2 YYREEE (reference sequence). Here the CDR3 reads CASSSLGQSREQYF. The CDR3 DNA sequence: TGTGCCAGCAGCTCCTTGGGACAGTCACGCGAGCAGTACTTC.

The rearrangement links TRBV30 to TRBJ2-5, with TRBD2 matching over 7 bases. The germline gives CDR1 GTSNPN, CDR2 SVGIG (reference sequence). This CDR3 is built from 15 residues. Trimming took 1 base from V and 1 from J; bases not matched to a gene: 6. The CDR3 loop reads CAWSGGGSIQETQYF. CDR3 DNA sequence: TGTGCCTGGAGTGGTGGCGGGAGCATCCAAGAGACCCAGTACTTC.

DNA for the CDR3: TGTGCCAGCAGTGCTTATGGCGGGAGAGGGGACAATGAGCAGTTCTTC. This sequence encodes CASSAYGGRGDNEQFF. The rearrangement links TRBV6-4 to TRBJ2-1; 7 bases are a match to TRBD2. The V segment lost 4 bases and the J segment 5 bases; nucleotides outside the gene matches: 11. The CDR3 is made up of 16 amino acids. Per the germline V gene, CDR1 is MRHNA and CDR2 is SNTAGT.

The chain is built from TRBV4-1 and TRBJ2-4; 7 bases are a match to TRBD2. Trimming removed 5 bases from V and 1 base from J; junction bases left unmatched: 2. The germline V gene encodes CDR1 MGHRA and CDR2 YSYEKL. This CDR3 comprises 14 residues. CDR3: CASSELAAKNIQYF. Written as DNA, the CDR3 is TGCGCCAGCAGCGAACTAGCGGCCAAAAACATTCAGTACTTC.

The chain links TRBV3-1 (or the pseudogene TRBV3-2) to TRBJ2-1; TRBD2 matches at 8 bases. CDR1 and CDR2 from the germline V gene are LGHDT and YNNKEL (reference sequence). This CDR3 is 18 amino acids long. With V trimmed by 4 bases and J by 7 bases, 18 bases remained unmatched. CDR3 in DNA: TGTGCCAGCAGCCGAACCGGGGGGGGCGCTAAAAGTAGGAATGAGCAGTTCTTC. This translates into CASSRTGGGAKSRNEQFF.

This rearrangement joins TRBV10-3 to TRBJ1-4, with 8 positions matching TRBD1. In germline, CDR1 is ENHRY, CDR2 SYGVKD. The CDR3 runs to 14 residues. V lost 2 bases and J lost 10; bases outside the gene matches: 6. The CDR3 loop reads CAISETGGRVKLFF. In DNA, the CDR3 is TGTGCCATCAGTGAGACAGGGGGGCGAGTAAAACTGTTTTTT.

This chain joins TRBV27 and TRBJ2-1; D may be TRBD2 (5 bases). Germline V CDR1 and CDR2: MNHEY, SMNVEV (reference sequence). This CDR3 spans 16 amino acids. The ends were cut back, 6 bases at V and 3 bases at J, with 18 bases in the middle. The CDR3 is CASRAPSEGGYNEQFF. The CDR3 bases are TGTGCCAGCAGGGCCCCCAGCGAGGGTGGCTACAATGAGCAGTTCTTC.

Only a few counts were recorded for this clone. The gene calls are TRBV4-1 and TRBJ2-5; 10 nucleotides match TRBD2. The V and J ends lost 1 base and 1 base, in that order; junction bases with no gene match: 9. CDR1 is MGHRA and CDR2 is YSYEKL in the germline V gene. There are 18 residues in the CDR3. CDR3 sequence (DNA): TGCGCCAGCAGCCAAGTACTAGCGGGGCAGGGGTCCCAAGAGACCCAGTACTTC. This translates into CASSQVLAGQGSQETQYF.

The chain uses TRBV12-2 and TRBJ2-5; TRBD2 was called by the table and not checked on the DNA. TRBV12-2 is a pseudogene segment. The CDR3 runs 13 residues. CDR3 region: CASRLSDEETQYF. CDR3 DNA sequence: TGTGCAAGTCGCTTGAGTGATGAAGAGACCCAGTACTTC.

The J gene is TRBJ1-5, the V gene TRBV29-1, with a weak D call TRBD1 (6 bases). V lost 7 bases and J 0 bases, leaving 13 bases between the germline ends. The germline V gene encodes CDR1 SQVTM and CDR2 ANQGSEA. This CDR3 has 14 amino acids. CDR3 amino acids: CSATDSNSNQPQHF. The CDR3 bases are TGCAGCGCAACGGACAGCAATAGCAATCAGCCCCAGCATTTT.

This clone appeared a few times. V and J are TRBV5-1 and TRBJ1-5; a possible D gene is TRBD1 (6 bases). The CDR3 is 17 residues long. V gave up 5 bases and J gave up 2 bases, with 20 bases separating them. In germline, CDR1 is SGHRS, CDR2 YFSETQ. The DNA for the CDR3 is TGCGCCAGCAGTCTACTTTTGACAGGCAGGGGCAATCAGCCCCAGCATTTT. It codes for CASSLLLTGRGNQPQHF.

The chain employs TRBV5-4 and TRBJ2-1, with D unresolved. This CDR3 has 15 residues. The germline V and J ends were trimmed by 1 base and 9 bases, with 17 bases remaining between them. CDR1 SGHNT and CDR2 YYREEE come from the germline V gene (reference sequence). The CDR3: CASSLRSVGTSEQFF. The CDR3 nucleotides read TGTGCCAGCAGCTTGAGGAGCGTGGGTACAAGTGAGCAGTTCTTC.

V gene TRBV6-5 combines with J gene TRBJ1-1; D ambiguous. The CDR3 extends over 16 amino acids. Per germline, CDR1 MNHEY and CDR2 SVGAGI. The germline V and J ends were trimmed by 0 bases and 0 bases, with 11 bases remaining between them. The CDR3 nucleotides are TGTGCCAGCAGTTACTCGATTGCGGGGATGAACACTGAAGCTTTCTTT. Amino acid sequence: CASSYSIAGMNTEAFF.

The chain employs TRBV28 and TRBJ2-7; D gene unclear. CDR1 and CDR2 (germline): MDHEN, SYDVKM. Deletions cut 6 bases from V and 0 bases from J, with 9 bases between. The CDR3 runs 13 residues. The CDR3 is CASSQIHSYEQYF. CDR3 sequence (DNA): TGTGCCAGCAGCCAGATCCACTCCTACGAGCAGTACTTC. The whole variable domain, filled in from reference TRBV28 and TRBJ2-7, reads DVKVTQSSRYLVKRTGEKVFLECVQDMDHENMFWYRQDPGLGLRLIYFSYDVKMKEKGDIPEGYSVSREKKERFSLILESASTNQTSMYLCASSQIHSYEQYFGPGTRLTVT.

The V gene is TRBV2, the J gene TRBJ2-7; 10 bases are shared with TRBD1. Unmatched junction bases numbered 9, after V lost 0 bases and J lost 4 bases. This CDR3 spans 17 amino acids. CDR1 and CDR2 (germline): SNHLY, FYNNEI. Written as DNA, the CDR3 is TGTGCCAGCAGTGAAGCGCTTCGGGGACAGGGGAGATACGAGCAGTACTTC. Translating gives CASSEALRGQGRYEQYF.

The chain links TRBV5-4 to TRBJ2-3, with 10 positions matching TRBD2. J gave up 2 bases and V 2 bases, and 2 bases lay outside the gene matches. This CDR3 contains 15 residues. Germline CDR1 SGHNT, CDR2 YYREEE (reference sequence). CDR3 region: CASSLTSGVTDTQYF. For the CDR3, the DNA is TGTGCCAGCAGCTTAACTAGCGGGGTCACAGATACGCAGTATTTT.

This clone was counted between two and nine times. The genes are TRBV7-9 and TRBJ2-3, with D uncertain. The germline gives CDR1 SEHNR, CDR2 FQNEAQ (reference sequence). The CDR3 contains 15 residues. Trimming removed 5 bases from V and 3 bases from J, with 15 bases in between. The CDR3 coding sequence is TGTGCCAGCAGCCCCCCGAGAGCTTATACAGATACGCAGTATTTT. Its translation: CASSPPRAYTDTQYF.

This chain links TRBV9 with TRBJ2-3; D is unclear. Per the germline V gene, CDR1 is SGDLS and CDR2 is YYNGEE. CDR3 length equals 15 residues. Trimming cost V 0 bases and J 0 bases, with 8 bases left between them. In DNA form, the CDR3 reads TGTGCCAGCAGCGTAGCTCCCGGTAGCACAGATACGCAGTATTTT. Residues: CASSVAPGSTDTQYF.

This chain links TRBV19 with TRBJ2-3; perhaps TRBD2 as D (6 bases). V was pared by 9 bases and J by 0 bases, with 16 bases between. The CDR3 contains 15 residues. The germline CDR1 and CDR2 sequences are LNHDA and SQIVND (reference sequence). The CDR3 DNA follows: TGTGCCAGCGCGGAGGTAGCGGCTAGCACAGATACGCAGTATTTT. This sequence encodes CASAEVAASTDTQYF.

This clone has a handful of counts. The chain couples TRBV7-8 to TRBJ2-3, with 9 bases fitting TRBD2. V gave up 5 bases and J gave up 6 bases; unmatched junction bases: 9. The CDR3 contains 15 residues. Per germline, CDR1 SGHVS and CDR2 FQNEAQ. CDR3 region: CASSPPAGGRDTQYF. CDR3 nucleotide sequence: TGTGCCAGCAGCCCCCCCGCGGGAGGGCGGGATACGCAGTATTTT.

This clone has only a few counts. The chain joins TRBV5-1 to TRBJ1-3, with D maybe TRBD1 (5 bases). CDR3 length equals 15 residues. The germline V and J ends were trimmed by 0 bases and 0 bases, with 7 bases remaining between them. CDR1 and CDR2 (germline): SGHRS, YFSETQ. CDR3 DNA sequence: TGCGCCAGCAGCTTGGTAGGGGACTCTGGAAACACCATATATTTT. Translation gives CASSLVGDSGNTIYF.

The chain employs TRBV6-5 and TRBJ2-3; D unresolved. V lost 6 bases, J lost 1 base, and 8 bases lay in between. The length of the CDR3 is 13 residues. CDR1 is MNHEY, CDR2 SVGAGI, per germline. Written as DNA, the CDR3 is TGTGCCAGCAGGATAGAGGGCACAGATACGCAGTATTTT. It yields the protein CASRIEGTDTQYF.

The genes are TRBV4-2 and TRBJ2-1; 13 bases are shared with TRBD2. The CDR3 has 20 amino acids. Germline V gene sequence: CDR1 LGHNA, CDR2 YNFKEQ. Trimming took 0 bases from V and 0 from J; bases not matched to a gene: 8. In DNA, the CDR3 is TGTGCCAGCAGCCAAGATCGGGGACTAGCGGGGCCTAGCTCCTACAATGAGCAGTTCTTC. Protein sequence: CASSQDRGLAGPSSYNEQFF.

This clone was seen a handful of times. V is TRBV5-8 and J is TRBJ1-2; 8 nucleotides match TRBD1. Germline CDR1 is SGHTS and CDR2 is YDEGEE. This CDR3 has 13 amino acids. V was pared by 4 bases and J by 8 bases, with 7 bases of the junction left unmatched. As DNA, the CDR3 is TGTGCCAGCAGCCGAGGACAGGGTCGGGGCTACACCTTC. Amino acids: CASSRGQGRGYTF.

V and J are TRBV4-2 and TRBJ2-3, with a possible D match to TRBD2 (6 bases). Trimming left V 0 bases short and J 5 bases short, with 12 bases between. The CDR3 length is 15 residues. Germline loops: CDR1 LGHNA, CDR2 YNFKEQ. The CDR3 DNA sequence: TGTGCCAGCAGCCAAGATGGGACTGGGAGAGATACGCAGTATTTT. This gives the protein CASSQDGTGRDTQYF.

The rearrangement uses TRBV7-9 and TRBJ1-2, with 7 bases identical to TRBD1. The CDR3 runs 16 residues. Unmatched junction bases numbered 13, after V lost 7 bases and J lost 2 bases. CDR1 is SEHNR and CDR2 is FQNEAQ in the germline V gene (reference sequence). The CDR3 DNA reads as TGTGCCAGCACCACTGACAGGGAAGAGAGGAACTATGGCTACACCTTC. Protein product: CASTTDREERNYGYTF.

The chain employs TRBV3-1 (or the pseudogene TRBV3-2) and TRBJ2-1; a possible D gene is TRBD2 (6 bases). In germline, CDR1 is LGHDT, CDR2 YNNKEL (reference sequence). Trimming took 0 bases from V and 7 from J, leaving 10 bases between them. The CDR3 runs 14 residues. CDR3: CASSQEGTLNEQFF. CDR3 in DNA: TGTGCCAGCAGCCAAGAGGGGACTTTAAATGAGCAGTTCTTC.

The chain links TRBV19 to TRBJ2-4; tentatively, D is TRBD1 (6 bases). CDR1 is LNHDA, CDR2 SQIVND, per germline (reference sequence). V lost 7 bases, J lost 4 bases, and 8 bases lay in between. The CDR3 extends over 12 amino acids. CDR3: CASTDSKNIQYF. The CDR3 region has the DNA TGTGCCAGTACGGACAGTAAAAACATTCAGTACTTC. Full variable domain (outside the CDR3, taken from reference TRBV19 and TRBJ2-4): DGGITQSPKYLFRKEGQNVTLSCEQNLNHDAMYWYRQDPGQGLRLIYYSQIVNDFQKGDIAEGYSVSREKKESFPLTVTSAQKNPTAFYLCASTDSKNIQYFGAGTRLSVL.